The rows below give T cell receptor beta chains drawn from one sample of a study of T cells in Graves' hyperthyroidism and ophthalmopathy. TCRdb ran MiXCR on the multiplex PCR reads and lists one entry per CDR3 protein. Of about 640,000 distinct CDR3 sequences listed, around 20% are singletons. Sequencing was carried out using blood. These receptor sequences come from a man aged 30-40 years with Graves' ophthalmopathy. CDR3s include the opening cysteine and the closing phenylalanine or tryptophan. A D gene is named only where the DNA matches it firmly. Size tells how often a clone was seen (once, few, many) or the class of an expanded clone, and some rows leave it out.

J gene: TRBJ2-3; clone size: few; V gene: TRBV3-1; D gene: TRBD2; CDR3 DNA: TGTGCCAGCAGCCAATCCCTTGGGGGAGGGCCTGGAGATACGCAGTATTTT; CDR3 protein: CASSQSLGGGPGDTQYF
J gene: TRBJ2-3; clone size: many; V gene: TRBV11-3; D gene: TRBD1; CDR3 DNA: TGTGCCAGCAGCAACGGACAGGGAGAGACAGATACGCAGTATTTT; CDR3 protein: CASSNGQGETDTQYF
J gene: TRBJ1-5; clone size: few; V gene: TRBV5-5; D gene: .; CDR3 DNA: TGTGCCAGCAGCTCCACGACGGAAAAATATCAGCCCCAGCATTTT; CDR3 protein: CASSSTTEKYQPQHF
J gene: TRBJ1-1; clone size: many; V gene: TRBV6-1; D gene: .; CDR3 DNA: TGTGCCAGCAGTTCCCAGGTGAACACTGAAGCTTTCTTT; CDR3 protein: CASSSQVNTEAFF
J gene: TRBJ2-1; clone size: .; V gene: TRBV2; D gene: TRBD1; CDR3 DNA: TGTGCCAGCAGAGAAACAGGGGACAATGAGCAGTTCTTC; CDR3 protein: CASRETGDNEQFF
J gene: TRBJ2-7; clone size: .; V gene: TRBV6-5; D gene: TRBD2; CDR3 DNA: TGTGCCAGCAGTTACGGCAGTAGCGGGAGTGGCGAGCAGTACTTC; CDR3 protein: CASSYGSSGSGEQYF
J gene: TRBJ1-1; clone size: .; V gene: TRBV14; D gene: .; CDR3 DNA: TGTGCCAGCAGCCATCTCAGTGAAGCTTTCTTT; CDR3 protein: CASSHLSEAFF
J gene: TRBJ1-1; clone size: few; V gene: TRBV6-4; D gene: .; CDR3 DNA: TGTGCCAGCAGTGCAGGTCGGAGAACTATGAACACTGAAGCTTTCTTT; CDR3 protein: CASSAGRRTMNTEAFF
J gene: TRBJ2-7; clone size: few; V gene: TRBV28; D gene: .; CDR3 DNA: TGTGCCAGCAGTACATACCCCTACGAGCAGTACTTC; CDR3 protein: CASSTYPYEQYF
J gene: TRBJ2-1; clone size: .; V gene: TRBV11-3; D gene: .; CDR3 DNA: TGTGCCAGCAGCGCTACTATCCCTACCTACAATGAGCAGTTCTTC; CDR3 protein: CASSATIPTYNEQFF
J gene: TRBJ1-2; clone size: .; V gene: TRBV28; D gene: .; CDR3 DNA: TGTGCCAGCAGTTGGTCGGGCCTCTATGGCTACACCTTC; CDR3 protein: CASSWSGLYGYTF
J gene: TRBJ2-7; clone size: many; V gene: TRBV18; D gene: .; CDR3 DNA: TGTGCCAGCTCACTCGCGAGTACGGCGTACGAGCAGTACTTC; CDR3 protein: CASSLASTAYEQYF
J gene: TRBJ1-5; clone size: many; V gene: TRBV28; D gene: .; CDR3 DNA: TGTGCCAGCAGCACCCTAGGGGCGGGTGGCAATCAGCCCCAGCATTTT; CDR3 protein: CASSTLGAGGNQPQHF
J gene: TRBJ2-4; clone size: few; V gene: TRBV29-1; D gene: TRBD2; CDR3 DNA: TGCAGCGTTGCTGGGACTAGCGGGATGAAAAACATTCAGTACTTC; CDR3 protein: CSVAGTSGMKNIQYF
J gene: TRBJ2-1; clone size: many; V gene: TRBV10-3; D gene: TRBD2; CDR3 DNA: TGTGCCATCAGTGAGAGGCCTAGCGGGAGGGCCCTCTACAATGAGCAGTTCTTC; CDR3 protein: CAISERPSGRALYNEQFF
J gene: TRBJ2-3; clone size: many; V gene: TRBV28; D gene: TRBD2; CDR3 DNA: TGTGCCAGCAGCCTGGGAGGGCTCGATACGCAGTATTTT; CDR3 protein: CASSLGGLDTQYF
J gene: TRBJ2-7; clone size: many; V gene: TRBV5-1; D gene: .; CDR3 DNA: TGCGCCAGCAGCTTCCAGGGTCCGGGGCCCTACGAGCAGTACTTC; CDR3 protein: CASSFQGPGPYEQYF
J gene: TRBJ2-1; clone size: few; V gene: TRBV2; D gene: .; CDR3 DNA: TGTGCCAGCAGTGTTCCTAGGGAGAAGTTCTTC; CDR3 protein: CASSVPREKFF
J gene: TRBJ2-6; clone size: few; V gene: TRBV5-1; D gene: .; CDR3 DNA: TGCGCCAGCAGCTTAAGTTTCTCTGGGGCCAACGTCCTGACTTTC; CDR3 protein: CASSLSFSGANVLTF
J gene: TRBJ2-1; clone size: .; V gene: TRBV7-9; D gene: TRBD2; CDR3 DNA: TGTGCCAGCAGCTTAGCGGGACTAGCGGACTACAATGAGCAGTTCTTC; CDR3 protein: CASSLAGLADYNEQFF
J gene: TRBJ2-2; clone size: .; V gene: TRBV6-1; D gene: .; CDR3 DNA: TGTGCCAGCAGTGTCTCTGACCCCACCGGGGAGCTGTTTTTT; CDR3 protein: CASSVSDPTGELFF
J gene: TRBJ2-3; clone size: many; V gene: TRBV11-2; D gene: TRBD2; CDR3 DNA: TGTGCCAGCAGCCCGGGGCTAGCGGGAATCTCAGATACGCAGTATTTT; CDR3 protein: CASSPGLAGISDTQYF
J gene: TRBJ2-7; clone size: .; V gene: TRBV12-3/TRBV12-4; D gene: .; CDR3 DNA: TGTGCCAGCAGTCCGGCGGGACGTTCCTACGAGCAGTACTTC; CDR3 protein: CASSPAGRSYEQYF
J gene: TRBJ2-7; clone size: few; V gene: TRBV20-1; D gene: .; CDR3 DNA: TGCAGTGCTACCAAAGACAGCCCCTACGAGCAGTACTTC; CDR3 protein: CSATKDSPYEQYF
J gene: TRBJ1-6; clone size: few; V gene: TRBV3-1; D gene: .; CDR3 DNA: TGTGCCAGCAGCCAAGAAAGGCGGGAGATTTATAATTCACCCCTCCACTTT; CDR3 protein: CASSQERREIYNSPLHF
J gene: TRBJ2-7; clone size: many; V gene: TRBV2; D gene: TRBD2; CDR3 DNA: TGTGCCAGCCTAGCGGGAGGGCCGGACGAGCAGTACTTC; CDR3 protein: CASLAGGPDEQYF
J gene: TRBJ2-4; clone size: .; V gene: TRBV5-8; D gene: .; CDR3 DNA: TGTGCCAGCAGCTTCTCGCGGGGGCGGTACATTCAGTACTTC; CDR3 protein: CASSFSRGRYIQYF
J gene: TRBJ2-3; clone size: .; V gene: TRBV12-3/TRBV12-4; D gene: .; CDR3 DNA: TGTGCCAGCAGTTTAACGCTAAGCACAGATACGCAGTATTTT; CDR3 protein: CASSLTLSTDTQYF
J gene: TRBJ2-2; clone size: few; V gene: TRBV11-3; D gene: .; CDR3 DNA: TGTGCCAGCAGCTTAGAAGGGATCACCGGGGAGCTGTTTTTT; CDR3 protein: CASSLEGITGELFF
J gene: TRBJ1-2; clone size: many; V gene: TRBV12-3/TRBV12-4; D gene: TRBD1; CDR3 DNA: TGTGCCAGCAGTTTGGGTAGGACAGGGGGCCTATGGTATGGCTACACCTTC; CDR3 protein: CASSLGRTGGLWYGYTF
J gene: TRBJ1-2; clone size: many; V gene: TRBV20-1; D gene: .; CDR3 DNA: TGCAGTGCTAGAGATGGCTACACCTTC; CDR3 protein: CSARDGYTF
J gene: TRBJ2-7; clone size: .; V gene: TRBV20-1; D gene: TRBD2; CDR3 DNA: TGCAGTGCGACGACTAGCGGGAGAAGCTACGAGCAGTACTTC; CDR3 protein: CSATTSGRSYEQYF
J gene: TRBJ2-5; clone size: .; V gene: TRBV27; D gene: TRBD2; CDR3 DNA: TGTGCCAGCAGTCCCGGGACTAGCGGGAGATCGCGAGAGACCCAGTACTTC; CDR3 protein: CASSPGTSGRSRETQYF